This note documents a single T cell receptor beta chain sequence. Its antigen is unidentified. One end of the junction varies from germline; a read error may be responsible. The sample comes from a study of blood T cells in healthy people across ages. A sample-barcoded 5' primer and a J-beta primer mix were used in a second PCR of roughly 6 to 11 cycles. One entry per CDR3 protein, called by TCRdb with MiXCR from the 5' RACE reads. The table has around 1.1 million distinct CDR3 sequences, approximately 38% seen once. The CDR3 has 18 amino acids. Germline assignment: CDR1 MDHEN and CDR2 SYDVKM. General study findings and limits: Estimated diversity across one million T cells was deemed an underestimate. Across the age range, TCR beta diversity per million T cells fell in a roughly linear way.

The total RNA that was extracted per sample amounted to at least 6 micrograms. The gene calls are TRBV28 and TRBJ1-4; 9 bases fit TRBD1. The sample taken for sequencing was blood. This clonotype originated in a young man in good health. CDR3 bases: TGCGCCAGCAGTAGCTTACAGGGGGCCGGGACAACTAATGAAAAACTGTTTTTT. Residues: CASSSLQGAGTTNEKLFF.